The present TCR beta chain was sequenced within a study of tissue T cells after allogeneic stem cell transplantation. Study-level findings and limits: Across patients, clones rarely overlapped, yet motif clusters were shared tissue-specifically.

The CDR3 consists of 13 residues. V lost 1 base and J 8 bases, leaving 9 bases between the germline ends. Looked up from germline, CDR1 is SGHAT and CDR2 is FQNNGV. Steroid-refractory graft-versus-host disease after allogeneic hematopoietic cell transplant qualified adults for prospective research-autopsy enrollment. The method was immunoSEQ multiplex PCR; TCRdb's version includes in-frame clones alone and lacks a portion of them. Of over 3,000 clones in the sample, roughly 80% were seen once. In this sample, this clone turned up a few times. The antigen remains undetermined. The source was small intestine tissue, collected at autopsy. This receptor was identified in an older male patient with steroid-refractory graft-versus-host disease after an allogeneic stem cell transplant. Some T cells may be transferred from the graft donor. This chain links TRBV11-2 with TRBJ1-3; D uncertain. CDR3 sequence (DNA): TGTGCCAGCAGCTTAGGGCTTCCGGACACCATATATTTT. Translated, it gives CASSLGLPDTIYF.